This is a list of T cell receptor beta chains from one sample in a study of cytomegalovirus exposure and HLA in healthy donors. Using immunoSEQ multiplex PCR, the repertoire was profiled, and TCRdb retains in-frame clones only, with some absent. The sample consists of about 160,000 clones, 65% to 85% of them appearing once. The sequencing input was PBMCs. The receptors were sampled from a woman between 35 and 50 years old in good health and CMV-seropositive. CDR3s include the opening cysteine and the closing phenylalanine or tryptophan. The order of the fields is CDR3 length, clone size, V gene, J gene, D gene, CDR3 DNA, CDR3 protein. A D gene is named only where the DNA matches it firmly. Only part of the rows carry a size: once, few, many, or a class if the clone is expanded.

>15|.|TRBV7-6|TRBJ2-7|TRBD1
TGTGCCAGCAGCTTAGGGGCGGCAGGGGGCTACGAGCAGTACTTC
CASSLGAAGGYEQYF
>13|.|TRBV11-3|TRBJ2-7|.
TGTGCCAGCAGCTTAGATTGGGGGGACGAGCAGTACTTC
CASSLDWGDEQYF
>15|.|TRBV29-1|TRBJ2-5|TRBD2
TGCAGCGTTGGGTCTAGCGGGCCCCCTCGAGGGCCCCAGTACTTC
CSVGSSGPPRGPQYF
>13|.|TRBV7-9|TRBJ1-6|.
TGTGCCAGCAGCCAGACATCGCAATCACCCCTCCACTTT
CASSQTSQSPLHF
>16|.|TRBV12-5|TRBJ1-1|.
TGTGCTAGTGGTTCGGGACTCGCCTTGGGTAAGACTGAAGCTTTCTTT
CASGSGLALGKTEAFF
>15|.|TRBV19|TRBJ2-1|TRBD1
TGTGCCAGTAGTACCGGGACAGGGTCCCCCAATGAGCAGTTCTTC
CASSTGTGSPNEQFF
>12|.|TRBV4-1|TRBJ2-3|.
TGCGCCAGCAGAGCAAGCACAGATACGCAGTATTTT
CASRASTDTQYF
>13|.|TRBV30|TRBJ2-2|.
TGTGCCTGGAGTGCGCTAGCAACCGGGGAGCTGTTTTTT
CAWSALATGELFF
>16|.|TRBV7-9|TRBJ2-7|.
TGTGCCAGCAGCTTAGCTGCGGGCTACTCCTCCTACGAGCAGTACTTC
CASSLAAGYSSYEQYF
>15|.|TRBV5-4|TRBJ2-3|TRBD2
TGTGCCAGCAGCACCGGGACTAGACCCACAGATACGCAGTATTTT
CASSTGTRPTDTQYF
>14|.|TRBV5-4|TRBJ1-4|.
TGTGCCAGCAGTCTCGGGACAAGGCAACAAAAACTGTTTTTT
CASSLGTRQQKLFF
>11|.|TRBV30|TRBJ1-1|.
TGTGCCTGGAGGCGGGGCACTGAAGCTTTCTTT
CAWRRGTEAFF
>17|.|TRBV5-1|TRBJ1-4|.
TGCGCCAGCAGCTTGAATCCGGGAACTGCAACTAATGAAAAACTGTTTTTT
CASSLNPGTATNEKLFF
>13|.|TRBV7-2|TRBJ1-5|.
TGTGCCAGCAGCCCCAATAGCAATCAGCCCCAGCATTTT
CASSPNSNQPQHF
>20|.|TRBV4-2|TRBJ2-6|TRBD1
TGTGCCAGCAGCCAGTTCCCGCCGGGACAGGGGGCTGGCGGGGCCAACGTCCTGACTTTC
CASSQFPPGQGAGGANVLTF
>15|.|TRBV6-1|TRBJ1-3|.
TGTGCCAGCAGGGGATCACAGGGACCTGGAAACACCATATATTTT
CASRGSQGPGNTIYF
>14|.|TRBV7-8|TRBJ2-1|.
TGTGCCAGCAGCGCGACCTCGGGGTACAATGAGCAGTTCTTC
CASSATSGYNEQFF
>18|.|TRBV11-2|TRBJ2-1|TRBD2
TGTGCCAGCAGCTTACAAGGCGGGGGGGCCCCTCCCAACAATGAGCAGTTCTTC
CASSLQGGGAPPNNEQFF
>12|.|TRBV6-1|TRBJ1-2|.
TGTGCCAGCAGCAGGATTAACTATGGCTACACCTTC
CASSRINYGYTF
>17|.|TRBV29-1|TRBJ1-1|.
TGCAGCGTTGAAGAATTAGTATCGAGGTTAGCGAGCACTGAAGCTTTCTTT
CSVEELVSRLASTEAFF
>13|few|TRBV28|TRBJ1-1|.
TGTGCCAGCAGTCAGGGCCAGAACACTGAAGCTTTCTTT
CASSQGQNTEAFF
>18|.|TRBV7-2|TRBJ1-2|.
TGTGCCAGCAGCTTAGGCGGGGGCGCGAACACCATTAACTATGGCTACACCTTC
CASSLGGGANTINYGYTF
>13|.|TRBV6-6|TRBJ1-2|TRBD1
TGTGCCAGCAGAGCTACAGGGGAGTATGGCTACACCTTC
CASRATGEYGYTF
>13|few|TRBV25-1|TRBJ1-2|.
TGTGCCAGCAGTGAACTGGGCAACTATGGCTACACCTTC
CASSELGNYGYTF
>15|.|TRBV5-8|TRBJ1-6|.
TGTGCCAGCAGTTACCCTCCACACCCCAATTCACCCCTCCACTTT
CASSYPPHPNSPLHF
>14|.|TRBV30|TRBJ1-1|TRBD1
TGTGCCTGGAGCTCCGGGACAGGGAACACTGAAGCTTTCTTT
CAWSSGTGNTEAFF
>15|.|TRBV19|TRBJ2-1|.
TGTGCCAGTAGTATAGTGATAGGGACACCAACTAAGCAGTTCTTC
CASSIVIGTPTKQFF
>17|.|TRBV19|TRBJ1-2|TRBD1
TGTGCCAGTAGTATAGACCACGAGACAGGGAGGAACTATGGCTACACCTTC
CASSIDHETGRNYGYTF
>14|.|TRBV5-6|TRBJ2-7|.
TGTGCCAGCAGCTTGGCGGGACAATCCTACGAGCAGTACTTC
CASSLAGQSYEQYF
>16|.|TRBV5-5|TRBJ2-7|TRBD1
TGTGCCAGCAGCACGACAGCCGGGACAGGCTCCTACGAGCAGTACTTC
CASSTTAGTGSYEQYF
>16|.|TRBV6-6|TRBJ2-7|.
TGTGCCAGCAGGGGACCGGGGCAGGGGTCGACCTACGAGCAGTACTTC
CASRGPGQGSTYEQYF
>11|.|TRBV6-1|TRBJ1-1|.
TGTGCCAGCAGTTCCGGCACTGAAGCTTTCTTT
CASSSGTEAFF
>14|.|TRBV6-1|TRBJ1-5|.
TGTGCCAGCAGTGAACAGGGTCCCAATCAGCCCCAGCATTTT
CASSEQGPNQPQHF